Presented here are 10 T cell receptor beta chains from one specimen sequenced in a study of Ad26.COV2.S vaccination and SARS-CoV-2 variants. Indicated treatment: 15 to 20 received Ad26.COV2.S at low or high dose, single or two shots; 5 received placebo; per-sample allocation not given. Day 63 following the first vaccine or placebo injection was when the samples were taken. Using immunoSEQ multiplex PCR, the repertoire was profiled, and TCRdb retains in-frame clones only, with some absent. The sample includes 200,000 to 250,000 clones, approximately 88% seen only once; the top ten take around 10%. The sequencing here drew on peripheral blood, taken in a trial of Ad26.COV2.S vaccine versus placebo. Every receptor here comes from a person between 18 and 65 years old who received the Ad26.COV2.S COVID-19 vaccine or a placebo.

The chain is built from TRBV27 and TRBJ2-7, with 15 bases that match TRBD2. Trimming at V came to 9 bases and at J to 5 bases, leaving 17 bases not matched to a gene. CDR3 size: 18 residues. CDR1 MNHEY and CDR2 SMNVEV come from the germline V gene (reference sequence). The CDR3 nucleotides are TGTGCCAGTCACCCGGGACTAGCGGGAGGATGGTTATCCGACGAGCAGTACTTC. Translated, it gives CASHPGLAGGWLSDEQYF.

The V call is TRBV5-4, the J call TRBJ1-2; 7 positions match TRBD1. After removal of 7 bases from V and 4 bases from J, the junction contained 10 bases not matched to a gene. Germline CDR1 reads SGHNT; CDR2 reads YYREEE (reference sequence). The CDR3 is 14 residues long. DNA of the CDR3: TGTGCCAGCCGAACCCAGGGGGGTGGCTATGGCTACACCTTC. This gives the protein CASRTQGGGYGYTF. The variable domain in full, with the rest retrieved from reference TRBV5-4 and TRBJ1-2, is ETGVTQSPTHLIKTRGQQVTLRCSSQSGHNTVSWYQQALGQGPQFIFQYYREEENGRGNFPPRFSGLQFPNYSSELNVNALELDDSALYLCASRTQGGGYGYTFGSGTRLTVV.

This clone was counted a few times. V is TRBV4-1 and J is TRBJ2-2; D possibly matches TRBD1 or TRBD2 (6 bases each). This CDR3 comprises 17 residues. The germline CDR1 and CDR2 sequences are MGHRA and YSYEKL. V lost 0 bases, J lost 4 bases, and 15 bases lay in between. The CDR3 sequence: CASSQDLGARGTGELFF. In DNA, the CDR3 is TGCGCCAGCAGCCAAGATTTGGGGGCGCGGGGCACCGGGGAGCTGTTTTTT.

This clone turned up a few times. The genes are TRBV9 and TRBJ2-7; the D call may be TRBD1 or TRBD2 (6 bases each). The CDR3 is 16 residues long. The germline V gene has CDR1 SGDLS and CDR2 YYNGEE. The V end lost 4 bases, the J end lost 7 bases, and 24 bases lay between the germline ends. CDR3 nucleotide sequence: TGTGCCAGCAGCCTAGGAGGGGCAGGGGAGTGGGAAGAGCAGTACTTC. Encoded protein: CASSLGGAGEWEEQYF.

Many counts were recorded for this clone. V is TRBV15 and J is TRBJ2-7; weak D call: TRBD1 (6 bases). Germline lookup yields CDR1 LNHNV and CDR2 YYDKDF (reference sequence). V gave up 0 bases and J gave up 6 bases, with 15 bases separating them. The CDR3 consists of 15 residues. CDR3 sequence reads: CATSRDRAGVGEQYF. DNA for the CDR3: TGTGCCACCAGCAGAGATCGAGCAGGGGTGGGCGAGCAGTACTTC.

The chain employs TRBV2 and TRBJ2-7; D is unresolved. V lost 6 bases, J lost 1 base, and 13 bases lay in between. The germline V gene has CDR1 SNHLY and CDR2 FYNNEI. CDR3 size: 14 residues. CDR3 residues: CASSAGDGSYEQYF. DNA of the CDR3: TGTGCCAGCAGCGCCGGAGACGGATCCTACGAGCAGTACTTC.

V gene TRBV5-4 combines with J gene TRBJ2-3, with 11 bases fitting TRBD2. CDR1 and CDR2 (germline): SGHNT, YYREEE (reference sequence). This CDR3 spans 16 amino acids. V lost 0 bases and J lost 10; bases outside the gene matches: 10. The DNA of the CDR3 is TGTGCCAGCAGCTTGGGGGGGGAACTAGCGGGAGTGGCGCAGTATTTT. Its protein product is CASSLGGELAGVAQYF.

The V and J genes are TRBV6-5 and TRBJ1-2; TRBD1 is a possible D gene (5 bases). This CDR3 has 15 amino acids. Germline assignment: CDR1 MNHEY and CDR2 SVGAGI. With 5 bases removed from V and 7 bases from J, the gap between germline ends came to 20 bases. CDR3 coding DNA: TGTGCCAGCAGTCCCCCGACTACACCCGGGGGTGGCTACACCTTC. This codes for CASSPPTTPGGGYTF.

The V call is TRBV7-9, the J call TRBJ2-2; D is possibly TRBD2 (5 bases). The CDR3 is made up of 14 amino acids. In germline, CDR1 is SEHNR, CDR2 FQNEAQ (reference sequence). The germline V and J ends were trimmed by 3 bases and 3 bases, with 8 bases remaining between them. The chain's CDR3 is CASSFYGDTGELFF. The CDR3 DNA follows: TGTGCCAGCAGCTTTTACGGGGACACCGGGGAGCTGTTTTTT.

The chain couples TRBV7-8 to TRBJ2-2, with D unclear. The CDR3 is made up of 14 amino acids. V lost 1 base, J lost 8 bases, and 11 bases lay in between. CDR1 and CDR2 from the germline V gene are SGHVS and FQNEAQ. The DNA of the CDR3 is TGTGCCAGCAGCTTAGTTCTCCAGTTTGGGGAGCTGTTTTTT. Translation gives CASSLVLQFGELFF.